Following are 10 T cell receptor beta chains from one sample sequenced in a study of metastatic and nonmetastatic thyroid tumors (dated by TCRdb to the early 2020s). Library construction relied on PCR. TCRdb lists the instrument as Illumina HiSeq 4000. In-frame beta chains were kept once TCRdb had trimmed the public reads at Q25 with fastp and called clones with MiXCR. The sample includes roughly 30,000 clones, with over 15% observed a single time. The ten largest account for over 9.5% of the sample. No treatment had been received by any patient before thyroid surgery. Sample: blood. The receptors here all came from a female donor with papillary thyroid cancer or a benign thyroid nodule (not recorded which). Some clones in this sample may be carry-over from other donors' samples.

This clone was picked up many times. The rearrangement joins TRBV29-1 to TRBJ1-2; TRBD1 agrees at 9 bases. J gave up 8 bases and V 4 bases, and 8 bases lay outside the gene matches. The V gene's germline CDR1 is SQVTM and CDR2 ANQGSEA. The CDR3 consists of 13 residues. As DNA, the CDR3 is TGCAGCGTTGTTCCGGGACAGGGTCGGGGCTACACCTTC. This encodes CSVVPGQGRGYTF.

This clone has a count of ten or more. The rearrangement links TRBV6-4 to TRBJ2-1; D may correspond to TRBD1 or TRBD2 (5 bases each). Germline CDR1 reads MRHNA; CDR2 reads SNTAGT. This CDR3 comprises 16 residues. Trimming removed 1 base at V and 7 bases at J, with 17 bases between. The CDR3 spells CASSDYIGASRNEQFF. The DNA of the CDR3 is TGTGCCAGCAGTGACTATATCGGGGCCTCACGGAATGAGCAGTTCTTC.

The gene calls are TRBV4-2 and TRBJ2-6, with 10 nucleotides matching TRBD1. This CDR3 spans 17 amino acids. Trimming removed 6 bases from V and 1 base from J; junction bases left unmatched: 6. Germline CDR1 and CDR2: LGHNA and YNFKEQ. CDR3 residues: CASRRGQGPSGANVLTF. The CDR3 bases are TGTGCCAGCAGAAGGGGACAGGGGCCTTCTGGGGCCAACGTCCTGACTTTC.

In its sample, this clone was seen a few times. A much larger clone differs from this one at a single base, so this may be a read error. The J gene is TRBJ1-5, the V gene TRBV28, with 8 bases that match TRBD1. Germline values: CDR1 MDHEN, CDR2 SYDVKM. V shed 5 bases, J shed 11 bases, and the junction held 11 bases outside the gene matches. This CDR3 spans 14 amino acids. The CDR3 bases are TGTGCCAGCAGTACCACAGGGGGGTGGCAGACCCAGCATTTT. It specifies CASSTTGGWQTQHF.

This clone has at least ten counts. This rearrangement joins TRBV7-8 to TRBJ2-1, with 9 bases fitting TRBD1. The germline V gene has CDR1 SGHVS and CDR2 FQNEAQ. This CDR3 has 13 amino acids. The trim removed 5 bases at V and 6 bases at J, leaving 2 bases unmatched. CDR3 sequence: CASSPGQGNEQFF. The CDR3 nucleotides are TGTGCCAGCAGCCCGGGACAGGGCAATGAGCAGTTCTTC.

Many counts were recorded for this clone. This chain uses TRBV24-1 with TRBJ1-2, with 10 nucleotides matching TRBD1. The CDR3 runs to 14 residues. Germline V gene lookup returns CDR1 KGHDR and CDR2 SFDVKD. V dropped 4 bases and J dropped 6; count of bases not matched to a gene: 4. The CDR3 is CATSDSTGGDGYTF. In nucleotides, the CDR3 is TGTGCCACCAGTGACTCGACAGGGGGCGATGGCTACACCTTC.

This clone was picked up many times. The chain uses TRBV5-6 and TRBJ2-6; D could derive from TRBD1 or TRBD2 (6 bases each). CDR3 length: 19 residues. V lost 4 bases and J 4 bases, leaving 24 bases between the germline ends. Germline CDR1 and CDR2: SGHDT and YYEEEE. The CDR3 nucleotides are TGTGCCAGCAGCAGCGGGCTCGTAGAAGGGGGATCGGGGGCCAACGTCCTGACTTTC. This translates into CASSSGLVEGGSGANVLTF.

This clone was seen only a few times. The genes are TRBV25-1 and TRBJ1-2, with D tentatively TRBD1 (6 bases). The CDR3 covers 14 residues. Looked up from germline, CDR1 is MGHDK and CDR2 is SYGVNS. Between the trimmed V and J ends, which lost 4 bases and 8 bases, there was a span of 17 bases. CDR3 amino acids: CASSAHRAPGGYTF. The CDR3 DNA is TGTGCCAGCAGTGCCCACAGGGCCCCCGGGGGCTACACCTTC.

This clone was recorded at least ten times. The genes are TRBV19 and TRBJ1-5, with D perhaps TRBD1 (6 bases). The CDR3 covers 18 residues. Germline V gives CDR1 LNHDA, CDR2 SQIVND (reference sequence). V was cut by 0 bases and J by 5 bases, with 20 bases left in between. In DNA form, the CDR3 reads TGTGCCAGTAGTATAGAGGGGGCGGGGGCAGGGGCATATCAGCCCCAGCATTTT. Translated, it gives CASSIEGAGAGAYQPQHF.

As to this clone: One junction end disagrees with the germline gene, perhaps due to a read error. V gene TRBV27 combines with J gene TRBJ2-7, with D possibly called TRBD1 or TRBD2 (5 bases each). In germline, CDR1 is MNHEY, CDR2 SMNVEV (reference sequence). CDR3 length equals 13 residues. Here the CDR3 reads CSSGLKGNYEQYF. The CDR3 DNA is TGTTCCAGCGGTTTGAAGGGGAACTACGAGCAGTACTTC.